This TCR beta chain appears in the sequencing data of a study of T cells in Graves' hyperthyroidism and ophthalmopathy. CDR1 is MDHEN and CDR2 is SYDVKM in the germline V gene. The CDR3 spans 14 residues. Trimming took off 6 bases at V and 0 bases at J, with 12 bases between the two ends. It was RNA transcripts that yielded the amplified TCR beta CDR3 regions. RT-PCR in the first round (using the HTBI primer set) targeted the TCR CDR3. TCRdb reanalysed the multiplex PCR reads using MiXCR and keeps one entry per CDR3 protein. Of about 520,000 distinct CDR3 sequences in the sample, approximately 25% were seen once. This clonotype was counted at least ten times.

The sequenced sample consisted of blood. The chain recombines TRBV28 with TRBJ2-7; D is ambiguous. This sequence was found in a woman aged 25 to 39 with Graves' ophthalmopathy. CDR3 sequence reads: CASSNDGISYEQYF. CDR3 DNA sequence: TGTGCCAGCAGCAATGACGGAATCTCCTACGAGCAGTACTTC.